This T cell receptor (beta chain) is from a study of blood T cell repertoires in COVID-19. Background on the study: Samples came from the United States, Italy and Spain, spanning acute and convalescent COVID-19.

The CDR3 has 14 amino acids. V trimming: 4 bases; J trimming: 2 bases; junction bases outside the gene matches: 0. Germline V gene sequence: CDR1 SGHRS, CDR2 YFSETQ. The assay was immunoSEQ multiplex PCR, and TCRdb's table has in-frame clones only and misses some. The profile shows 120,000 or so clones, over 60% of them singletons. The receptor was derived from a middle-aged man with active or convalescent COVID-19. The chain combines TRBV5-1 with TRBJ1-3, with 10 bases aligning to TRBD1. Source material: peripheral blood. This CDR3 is CASSGTGAGNTIYF. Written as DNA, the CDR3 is TGCGCCAGCAGCGGGACAGGGGCTGGAAACACCATATATTTT.